The present T cell receptor beta chain was sequenced within a study of control samples from healthy donors and cancer patients (dated by TCRdb to between 2020 and 2021). Library preparation was by the immunoSEQ multiplex PCR assay. Drawn from immuneACCESS, this table holds only the in-frame rearrangements with V and J called that TCRdb kept. Clones are partly lost; checked studies trace under half to an unresolved V gene and leave the rest unexplained. The sample table shows 150,000 to 200,000 clones, and under 96% are seen once. In total, the top ten clones hold just over 1% of the sample. Including cysteine and phenylalanine, the CDR3 has 18 amino acids. Only the CDR3 DNA stays, 54 bases, in frame from base 1. The junction shows trimming of 4 bases on V and 5 bases on J, plus 29 bases between the germline ends. Reading the germline V gene (reference sequence) gives CDR1 GTSNPN and CDR2 SVGIG. Concerning this clone itself: The antigen it binds to is not known. Within one base of it there is no much larger clone, and no base qualities were kept.

Sample: blood. The receptor's source is a woman aged 25 to 39 in good health. Recombination connected TRBV30 to TRBJ2-5; tentative D gene TRBD2, with 5 bases matching. The CDR3: CAWKTIDSFQWSWETQYF. The base sequence is TGTGCCTGGAAGACTATCGATTCATTCCAGTGGAGCTGGGAGACCCAGTACTTC. The reference TRBV30 and TRBJ2-5 proteins fill in what lies around the CDR3, so the full variable domain reads SQTIHQWPATLVQPVGSPLSLECTVEGTSNPNLYWYRQAAGRGLQLLFYSVGIGQISSEVPQNLSASRPQDRQFILSSKKLLLSDSGFYLCAWKTIDSFQWSWETQYFGPGTRLLVL.